A selection of T cell receptor beta chains follows, all from one sample in a study of CD8+CD57+ T cells in acquired aplastic anemia. A single record per CDR3 protein comes from TCRdb applying MiXCR to the reads. The table records 350,000 to 450,000 distinct CDR3 sequences, approximately 70% of them present only once. The specimen sequenced was sorted CD4+, CD8+, or CD8+CD57+ T cells (not recorded which) from PBMCs. These receptors came from a human donor in good health, serving as a control. Each CDR3 is given with its conserved first and last residue. Each record gives: J gene, clone size, D gene, V gene, CDR3 DNA, CDR3 protein. D genes are given only for firm matches. Size is stated for part of the rows, as once, few or many counts, or as a class when the clone is expanded.

J: TRBJ1-2
size: -
D: -
V: TRBV20-1
DNA: TGCAGTGCTAGAGGCCGCAGGGCACATTATGGCTACACCTTC
CDR3: CSARGRRAHYGYTF

J: TRBJ2-2
size: -
D: -
V: TRBV5-5
DNA: TGCGCCAGCAGCCACAGGCTGTACACCGGGGAGCTGTTTTTT
CDR3: CASSHRLYTGELFF

J: TRBJ1-3
size: -
D: -
V: TRBV20-1
DNA: TGCAGCGCTAGGAGGGGGACTGGAAACCCCATATATTTT
CDR3: CSARRGTGNPIYF

J: TRBJ1-3
size: -
D: -
V: TRBV7-2
DNA: -
CDR3: CASSRTPPSYEQYFGPGNTIYF

J: TRBJ2-3
size: -
D: -
V: TRBV5-1
DNA: TGCGCCAGCAGCCCCGGGCTAGACACTGATACGCAGTATTTT
CDR3: CASSPGLDTDTQYF

J: TRBJ2-2
size: once
D: -
V: TRBV5-6
DNA: TGTGCCAGCAGCTTAGATACAACGGGGGGCTCGAACACCGGGGAGCTGTTTTTT
CDR3: CASSLDTTGGSNTGELFF

J: TRBJ2-2
size: many
D: -
V: TRBV9
DNA: TGTGCCAGCAGCCCCCGTGAAGGGGAGCTGTTTTTT
CDR3: CASSPREGELFF

J: TRBJ2-7
size: many
D: TRBD1
V: TRBV25-1
DNA: TGTGCCAGCAGTGAATGGGGGACAGGGGCCTTGGGGCGCGAGCAGTACTTC
CDR3: CASSEWGTGALGREQYF

J: TRBJ2-7
size: -
D: -
V: TRBV9
DNA: TGTGCCAGCAGCCTTGGCGACGGGGCTGGGGCTTACTTC
CDR3: CASSLGDGAGAYF

J: TRBJ2-3
size: once
D: TRBD2
V: TRBV5-6
DNA: TGTGCCAGCAGCTTGGTCGGCTCTAGCGGGGGGACAGATACGCAGTATTTT
CDR3: CASSLVGSSGGTDTQYF

J: TRBJ2-5
size: -
D: -
V: TRBV7-2
DNA: TGTGCCAGCAGCTCCAGGACATCCCCTGAGGCCCAGTACTTC
CDR3: CASSSRTSPEAQYF

J: TRBJ1-2
size: -
D: -
V: TRBV5-6
DNA: TGTGCCAGCAGCTTCGCGCAATCCCATGGCTACACCTTC
CDR3: CASSFAQSHGYTF

J: TRBJ2-3
size: many
D: TRBD2
V: TRBV6-5
DNA: TGTGCCAGCACAGCACTAGCGGGGAGAGTAGATACGCAGTATTTT
CDR3: CASTALAGRVDTQYF

J: TRBJ2-6
size: -
D: -
V: TRBV7-9
DNA: -
CDR3: CASSRRGMVKLSLTF

J: TRBJ2-5
size: -
D: -
V: TRBV7-2
DNA: TGTGCCAGCAGCTTTACAGGGTACGATCAGCCCCAGCATCAGTACTTC
CDR3: CASSFTGYDQPQHQYF

J: TRBJ2-2
size: -
D: TRBD2
V: TRBV5-1
DNA: TGCGCCAGCAGCTTGACCAGCGGGGCCGCCGGGGAGCTGTTTTTT
CDR3: CASSLTSGAAGELFF

J: TRBJ2-5
size: -
D: -
V: TRBV5-1
DNA: TGCGCCAGCAGCGTAGAATTCCTCGTGGGAGAGACCCAGTACTTC
CDR3: CASSVEFLVGETQYF

J: TRBJ2-5
size: -
D: -
V: TRBV7-3
DNA: TGTGCCAGCAGCTTCCGGCGACAAGCCACCCAGTACTTC
CDR3: CASSFRRQATQYF

J: TRBJ1-2
size: -
D: -
V: TRBV12-3/TRBV12-4
DNA: TGTGCCAGCAGCCGGGAGGACCTCGGGGGCTACACCTTC
CDR3: CASSREDLGGYTF

J: TRBJ1-6
size: -
D: -
V: TRBV5-1
DNA: TGTGCCAGCAGCTTATCGGGGCCCACAAATTCACCCCTCCACTTT
CDR3: CASSLSGPTNSPLHF

J: TRBJ2-7
size: many
D: -
V: TRBV6-5
DNA: TGTGCCAGCAGTTTAGAACAGGGAGCTGGCGAGCAGTACTTC
CDR3: CASSLEQGAGEQYF

J: TRBJ1-5
size: -
D: -
V: TRBV7-6
DNA: TGTGCCAGCAGCGGAAAGCGGGGGGGTAGCAACTACGGGCAGCATTTT
CDR3: CASSGKRGGSNYGQHF

J: TRBJ1-4
size: -
D: TRBD1
V: TRBV2
DNA: TGTGCCAGCCGCGGACAGGGAGGTATGGGAGGGGAAAAACTGTTTTTT
CDR3: CASRGQGGMGGEKLFF

J: TRBJ1-2
size: -
D: -
V: TRBV7-6
DNA: TGTGCCAGCAGCTTTACAGGGACTCATGGCTACACCTTC
CDR3: CASSFTGTHGYTF

J: TRBJ2-7
size: few
D: -
V: TRBV12-3/TRBV12-4
DNA: TGTGCCAGCAGTTTAATAGGCTACGAGCAGTACTTC
CDR3: CASSLIGYEQYF

J: TRBJ2-5
size: many
D: -
V: TRBV5-6
DNA: TGTGCCAGCAGCTTGGAGGGGCGAGAGACCCAGTACTTC
CDR3: CASSLEGRETQYF

J: TRBJ2-3
size: -
D: -
V: TRBV10-3
DNA: TGTGCCAGCAGCACCAACGTGGCAATCAAAGATAAACAGTATTTT
CDR3: CASSTNVAIKDKQYF

J: TRBJ1-3
size: -
D: -
V: TRBV11-2
DNA: TGTGCCAGCAGCTTAGACACTGGAAGAGAAGGAAACACCATATATTTT
CDR3: CASSLDTGREGNTIYF

J: TRBJ1-6
size: -
D: -
V: TRBV7-2
DNA: TGTGCCAGCAGCTCTAACAGGCAACCCACTCCCCTCCACTTT
CDR3: CASSSNRQPTPLHF

J: TRBJ2-1
size: many
D: TRBD1
V: TRBV12-3/TRBV12-4
DNA: TGTGCCAGCAGGAAATCGGGACAGGGGACGTCTGAGCAGTTCTTC
CDR3: CASRKSGQGTSEQFF

J: TRBJ2-5
size: -
D: -
V: TRBV2
DNA: TGTGCCAGCAGTTCCTTGATAGGAGGGAAAGAGACCCAGTACTTC
CDR3: CASSSLIGGKETQYF

J: TRBJ1-1
size: -
D: -
V: TRBV20-1
DNA: TGCAGTGCCACGGCGGGACGGGGACCCTTTCGGGCTTTCTTT
CDR3: CSATAGRGPFRAFF

J: TRBJ2-6
size: once
D: -
V: TRBV10-3
DNA: TGTGCCAGCAGTTTCTCAGGAGCCAACGACCTGACTTTC
CDR3: CASSFSGANDLTF

J: TRBJ1-2
size: many
D: -
V: TRBV30
DNA: TGTGCCTGGAAACTAATGTACGTGACAGCTGGACAATATGGCTACACCTTC
CDR3: CAWKLMYVTAGQYGYTF

J: TRBJ1-3
size: many
D: -
V: TRBV19
DNA: TGTGCCAGTCAGGGGATGGGGGCCGGAAACACCATATATTTT
CDR3: CASQGMGAGNTIYF

J: TRBJ1-1
size: many
D: -
V: TRBV7-9
DNA: TGTGCCAGCAGCTTAGCGGAGGGAATTACTGAAGCTTTCTTT
CDR3: CASSLAEGITEAFF

J: TRBJ2-7
size: -
D: TRBD1
V: TRBV6-6
DNA: TGTGCCAGCAAAGAATGGGGGACAGGGGCCTTGGGGCGCGAGCAGTACTTC
CDR3: CASKEWGTGALGREQYF

J: TRBJ2-3
size: -
D: TRBD2
V: TRBV7-6
DNA: TGTGCCAGCAGCTCGAGGAGGAGCGGGGCCAATGAGCAGTATTTT
CDR3: CASSSRRSGANEQYF

J: TRBJ2-2
size: -
D: TRBD1
V: TRBV12-5
DNA: TGTGCTAGTGGTTTGGCGGACAGGGTTAACACCGGGGAGCTGTTTTTT
CDR3: CASGLADRVNTGELFF

J: TRBJ2-1
size: many
D: -
V: TRBV18
DNA: TGTGCCAGCTCACCACGGCCAGGGGCGGGCAATGAGCAGTTCTTC
CDR3: CASSPRPGAGNEQFF

J: TRBJ1-2
size: -
D: -
V: TRBV7-9
DNA: TGTGCCAGCAGCAGAGGCGGGGGGCATGGAATCGGTGGCTACACCTTC
CDR3: CASSRGGGHGIGGYTF

J: TRBJ2-7
size: few
D: TRBD1
V: TRBV14
DNA: TGTGCCAGCAGCACAGACAGGGTTGGCACCTACGAGCAGTACTTC
CDR3: CASSTDRVGTYEQYF

J: TRBJ2-1
size: -
D: -
V: TRBV29-1
DNA: TGCAGCGTTGATGAGGTGGGCGGTGAGCAGTTCTTC
CDR3: CSVDEVGGEQFF

J: TRBJ2-5
size: -
D: -
V: TRBV10-3
DNA: TGTGCCATCAGTGACATAAACCAGGAGATCCAGTACTTC
CDR3: CAISDINQEIQYF

J: TRBJ1-1
size: -
D: -
V: TRBV24-1
DNA: TGTGCCACCAGTGACCCGGAAGGGGTCACTACGCATTACTTT
CDR3: CATSDPEGVTTHYF

J: TRBJ1-1
size: many
D: TRBD1
V: TRBV4-2
DNA: TGTGCCAGCAGCCAAGAAGGAACAGGGGTTAAGGGGACTGAAGCTTTCTTT
CDR3: CASSQEGTGVKGTEAFF

J: TRBJ1-6
size: -
D: -
V: TRBV5-4
DNA: TGTGCCAGCAGCTGGCAACAGGATTCACCCCTCCACTTT
CDR3: CASSWQQDSPLHF

J: TRBJ1-1
size: -
D: TRBD1
V: TRBV7-2
DNA: TGTGCCAGCAGCTCGGCAGATGGACAGGGTTACACTCAAGCTTTCTTT
CDR3: CASSSADGQGYTQAFF

J: TRBJ2-3
size: -
D: -
V: TRBV12-3/TRBV12-4
DNA: TGTGCCAGCAGTTTCCGGGAGACTAGCACAGATACGCAGTATTTT
CDR3: CASSFRETSTDTQYF

J: TRBJ2-2
size: many
D: -
V: TRBV2
DNA: TGTGCCAGCAATCCGGAACAACCCGGGGAGCTGTTTTTT
CDR3: CASNPEQPGELFF

J: TRBJ2-3
size: -
D: -
V: TRBV7-2
DNA: TGTGCCAGCAGCTTATCTGGGGAGACTGAAGCGCTCTTTTTT
CDR3: CASSLSGETEALFF

J: TRBJ2-3
size: -
D: TRBD2
V: TRBV7-3
DNA: TGTGCCAGCAGTTTCGCTGGGGGGGAAACGGATACGCCGTATTTT
CDR3: CASSFAGGETDTPYF

J: TRBJ1-6
size: -
D: -
V: TRBV20-1
DNA: TGCAGTGCTAGATCGGCGGGGGCTTCCAGCTCCTATAATTCACCCCTCCACTTT
CDR3: CSARSAGASSSYNSPLHF

J: TRBJ2-5
size: few
D: TRBD1
V: TRBV30
DNA: TGTGCCTGGAGCAAACCTAACAGGGGGCAAGAGACCCAGTACTTC
CDR3: CAWSKPNRGQETQYF